The entry below gives a single T cell receptor beta chain sequence along with its context. Its specificity is unknown. This entry belongs to a study of shared clonotypes between healthy human individuals. Data came from immunoSEQ multiplex PCR; TCRdb stores just in-frame clones and leaves some out. This sample has 700,000 to 950,000 clones, with 90% to 97% found just once. It was CD45RO-negative cells, positively selected for CCR7, that made up naive CD8 cells, with terminally differentiated effector memory CD45RA+ cells excluded. Findings of the study overall: Non-shared clonotypes had lower generation probabilities than clonotypes shared by all four sorted-subset donors. In four donors, around 5% of naive CD4 clonotypes appeared in common.

Germline loops: CDR1 LNHDA, CDR2 SQIVND (reference sequence). This CDR3 is 13 amino acids long. V was shortened by 6 bases and J by 8 bases, with 16 bases between the two germline ends. The rearrangement uses TRBV19 and TRBJ1-1, with a tentative D call TRBD1 (6 bases). The receptor comes from a man younger than 40 in good health. Sequenced sample: naive CD8+ T cells sorted from blood. This CDR3 reads CASSPSSGGEAFF. The CDR3 nucleotides are TGTGCCAGTAGCCCCTCCTCCGGGGGCGAAGCTTTCTTT.